The 18 T cell receptor beta chains listed next were all sequenced from one sample in a study of cytomegalovirus exposure and HLA in healthy donors. The method was immunoSEQ multiplex PCR; TCRdb's version includes in-frame clones alone and lacks a portion of them. This sample has about 150,000 clones, with just over 85% found just once. Sequencing used PBMCs. The receptors derive from a human donor in good health.

The V call is TRBV19, the J call TRBJ1-5; no definite D call. The germline gives CDR1 LNHDA, CDR2 SQIVND (reference sequence). CDR3 length: 12 residues. Trimming stripped 11 bases from V and 1 base from J, with 9 bases between. CDR3 in amino acids: CAPWASNQPQHF. CDR3 nucleotides: TGTGCCCCCTGGGCCAGCAATCAGCCCCAGCATTTT.

This chain joins TRBV6-6 and TRBJ2-2, with 9 bases identical to TRBD2. The ends lost 4 bases at V and 0 bases at J; junction bases unmatched: 3. Germline V lookup: CDR1 MNHNY, CDR2 SVGAGI (reference sequence). The CDR3 totals 16 residues. The DNA of the CDR3 is TGTGCCAGCAGTTTACGACTAGCGGCGAACACCGGGGAGCTGTTTTTT. Its translation: CASSLRLAANTGELFF.

This chain connects TRBV18 to TRBJ1-2; D call uncertain. Trimming removed 4 bases at V and 8 bases at J, with 14 bases between. The CDR3 is made up of 13 amino acids. Looked up from germline, CDR1 is KGHSH and CDR2 is LQKENI. CDR3 in amino acids: CASSRSMPEGYTF. The CDR3 nucleotides read TGTGCCAGCTCACGGAGTATGCCAGAGGGCTACACCTTC.

The chain uses TRBV7-2 and TRBJ1-5, with 7 bases identical to TRBD1. This CDR3 is 16 amino acids long. Germline CDR1 is SGHTA and CDR2 is FQGNSA. The trim removed 3 bases at V and 2 bases at J, leaving 7 bases unmatched. CDR3 residues: CASSFTLTGRNQPQHF. The CDR3 DNA follows: TGTGCCAGCAGCTTTACGCTGACAGGGCGCAATCAGCCCCAGCATTTT. Supplemented by reference TRBV7-2 and TRBJ1-5, the full variable domain reads GAGVSQSPSNKVTEKGKDVELRCDPISGHTALYWYRQSLGQGLEFLIYFQGNSAPDKSGLPSDRFSAERTGGSVSTLTIQRTQQEDSAVYLCASSFTLTGRNQPQHFGDGTRLSIL.

This clone ranks as medium-sized. This chain joins TRBV2 and TRBJ2-1; 8 nucleotides match TRBD2. CDR1 is SNHLY, CDR2 FYNNEI, per germline. V shed 4 bases and J 9 bases; nucleotides not matched to a gene: 11. This CDR3 contains 15 residues. The CDR3 coding sequence is TGTGCCAGCAGTGGGCTTAGCGGGGTGGTTATTGAGCAGTTCTTC. Its translation: CASSGLSGVVIEQFF.

The count of this clone is one. The chain joins TRBV6-4 to TRBJ1-2, with D tentatively TRBD1 (5 bases). V was shortened by 6 bases and J by 8 bases, with 19 bases between the two germline ends. The germline V gene has CDR1 MRHNA and CDR2 SNTAGT. The CDR3 sequence is 14 residues long. The CDR3 DNA reads as TGTGCCAGCAGGGCAGGGTTTTCGGACGGAGGCTACACCTTC. Encoded protein: CASRAGFSDGGYTF.

The chain carries TRBV30 and TRBJ1-4; tentative D call: TRBD1 (5 bases). V lost 2 bases to trimming and J lost 4 bases, with 11 bases between them. Germline CDR1 is GTSNPN and CDR2 is SVGIG (reference sequence). This CDR3 contains 14 residues. CDR3 sequence: CAWSRGGDNEKLFF. CDR3 DNA: TGTGCCTGGAGTAGGGGTGGCGATAATGAAAAACTGTTTTTT.

The rearrangement links TRBV9 to TRBJ2-7; D ambiguous. Germline CDR1 is SGDLS and CDR2 is YYNGEE. The CDR3 has 14 residues. V was trimmed by 0 bases and J by 0 bases, leaving 7 bases between them. CDR3 nucleotides: TGTGCCAGCAGCGTAGATTACGGCTCCTACGAGCAGTACTTC. Protein sequence: CASSVDYGSYEQYF.

The chain joins TRBV2 to TRBJ2-3, with D possibly being TRBD1 (5 bases). Germline V gene data show CDR1 as SNHLY and CDR2 as FYNNEI. Trimming left V 3 bases short and J 0 bases short, with 10 bases between. CDR3 length: 15 amino acids. CDR3 sequence: CASSDPGSSTDTQYF. CDR3 DNA: TGTGCCAGCAGTGATCCAGGGTCTAGCACAGATACGCAGTATTTT.

The CDR3 nucleotides read TGTGCCACCAGCGTGGCAGGGGAACCCTACAATGAGCAGTTCTTC. It encodes CATSVAGEPYNEQFF. The chain has TRBV15 and TRBJ2-1; tentative D call: TRBD1 (6 bases). The CDR3 has 15 residues. V was shortened by 5 bases and J by 2 bases, with 13 bases between the two germline ends. Germline V CDR1 and CDR2: LNHNV, YYDKDF (reference sequence).

The J gene is TRBJ2-3, the V gene TRBV5-4; maybe TRBD1 (7 bases). This CDR3 region has 15 residues. Trimming left V 4 bases short and J 4 bases short, with 16 bases between. The germline CDR1 and CDR2 sequences are SGHNT and YYREEE (reference sequence). CDR3 loop: CASSPGGWRADTQYF. The CDR3 DNA follows: TGTGCCAGCAGCCCAGGGGGATGGAGGGCAGATACGCAGTATTTT.

This clone came up a few times. This chain uses TRBV6-5 with TRBJ1-1; D remains ambiguous. The CDR3 contains 13 residues. Trimming pared 2 bases from V and 4 bases from J, leaving 8 bases between. Germline CDR1 and CDR2: MNHEY and SVGAGI. CDR3 nucleotides: TGTGCCAGCAGTTACGGCCAATCCACTGAAGCTTTCTTT. Translating gives CASSYGQSTEAFF.

The V gene is TRBV4-3, the J gene TRBJ2-3, with 9 bases that match TRBD1. The CDR3 has 15 residues. Germline V lookup: CDR1 LGHNA, CDR2 YSLEER. J was trimmed by 4 bases and V by 3 bases; bases with no gene match: 5. CDR3 sequence: CASSHGTGIPDTQYF. The CDR3 DNA follows: TGCGCCAGCAGCCACGGGACAGGGATCCCAGATACGCAGTATTTT.

This chain joins TRBV27 and TRBJ2-7, with 7 bases lining up with TRBD1. The CDR3 spans 13 residues. CDR1 MNHEY and CDR2 SMNVEV come from the germline V gene (reference sequence). V gave up 4 bases and J gave up 2 bases; unmatched junction bases: 2. CDR3 region: CASSWGQTYEQYF. The CDR3 DNA reads as TGTGCCAGCAGTTGGGGACAGACCTACGAGCAGTACTTC.

The chain employs TRBV6-1 and TRBJ1-5; the D gene is possibly TRBD1 (5 bases). Germline-derived CDR1 and CDR2 are MNHNS and SASEGT. Trimming pared 2 bases from V and 7 bases from J, leaving 12 bases between. This CDR3 has 14 residues. CDR3 DNA: TGTGCCAGCAGTGAACAGGGTTTCCAACAGCCCCAGCATTTT. The encoded protein is CASSEQGFQQPQHF.

This chain links TRBV15 with TRBJ1-2, with TRBD1 matching 9 bases. The J segment lost 6 bases and the V segment lost 1 base, leaving 3 bases of the junction unmatched. CDR1 LNHNV and CDR2 YYDKDF come from the germline V gene (reference sequence). This CDR3 spans 14 amino acids. This CDR3 is CATSRGRTGDGYTF. The CDR3 coding sequence is TGTGCCACCAGCAGAGGAAGGACAGGGGATGGCTACACCTTC.

The chain carries TRBV14 and TRBJ1-2; weak D call: TRBD1 (5 bases). Trimming removed 1 base from V and 0 bases from J, with 9 bases in between. Germline V gene sequence: CDR1 SGHDN, CDR2 FVKESK. The CDR3 length is 15 residues. This CDR3 reads CASSQVDRPNYGYTF. The CDR3 DNA sequence: TGTGCCAGCAGCCAAGTTGACAGACCTAACTATGGCTACACCTTC.

V gene TRBV20-1 combines with J gene TRBJ1-1; D uncertain. The CDR3 has 11 residues. CDR1 and CDR2 from the germline V gene are DFQATT and SNEGSKA (reference sequence). Trimming left V 3 bases short and J 7 bases short, with 9 bases between. CDR3 residues: CSASWSGEAFF. CDR3 sequence (DNA): TGCAGTGCTAGTTGGAGCGGTGAAGCTTTCTTT.